Listed below are T cell receptor beta chains from one sample, sequenced in a study of blood T cell repertoires in COVID-19. TCRdb's table, derived via immunoSEQ multiplex PCR, lists solely in-frame clones and lacks some. The profile shows roughly 150,000 clones, roughly four fifths of them singletons. The source material was peripheral blood. These receptors all stem from a man between 60 and 70 years old with active or convalescent COVID-19. CDR3s include the opening cysteine and the closing phenylalanine or tryptophan. Expanded clones get a size class; other rows say once, few or many, or leave the size out.

v_call cdr3_length clone_size cdr3_aa
TRBV25-1 14 . CASSEFLVNSPLHF
TRBV18 15 . CASSSQGWESEKLFF
TRBV24-1 17 . CATSDLGTGLANEKLFF
TRBV4-1 15 . CASSQVRAGGYEQYF
TRBV5-4 16 . CASSPPAGGSTDTQYF
TRBV9 17 . CASSLATGGGLFTEAFF
TRBV19 15 . CASSIWKGEGYGYTF
TRBV15 14 . CATSPRLSTDTQYF
TRBV28 14 . CASRPQGDGQPQHF
TRBV18 14 . CASSPGQGFYEQYF
TRBV19 13 once CASSAGISGELFF
TRBV19 15 . CASSEDRGPNQPQHF
TRBV25-1 15 few CASSYSRGQGNTIYF
TRBV10-2 11 . CASRLAYEQYF
TRBV6-6 13 . CASRDWAGDGYTF
TRBV27 16 few CASSLWTSGGADTQYF
TRBV5-1 16 . CASSAVAGLGRNEQFF
TRBV5-4 14 . CASTRESGANVLTF
TRBV2 19 . CASGGAGGGTDSNTGELFF
TRBV9 15 . CASSVAVAGVREQYF